This is a list of T cell receptor beta chains from one sample in a study of T cell responses to AZD1222 COVID-19 vaccine. Sequenced by immunoSEQ multiplex PCR; TCRdb stores in-frame clones only, minus some. The table has roughly 120,000 clones, roughly nine tenths seen once. The specimen comprised peripheral blood, sampled on day 0 of AZD1222 vaccination. Source of these receptors: an adult in good health. CDR3s include the opening cysteine and the closing phenylalanine or tryptophan. D genes are given only for firm matches. Where a row states a size, it is once, few, many or the class of an expanded clone; other rows omit it.

D gene,J gene,clone size,V gene,CDR3 DNA,CDR3 protein
NA,TRBJ2-5,NA,TRBV5-1,TGCGCCAGCAGCTTGGATGGGGGTAGGGAGACCCAGTACTTC,CASSLDGGRETQYF
NA,TRBJ2-3,NA,TRBV14,TGTGCCAGCAGCCAAGCAGGGTTAGATACGCAGTATTTT,CASSQAGLDTQYF
TRBD1,TRBJ2-7,NA,TRBV27,TGTGCCAGCAGTTCTCCCGGGGGACAGGGGTCCTACGAGCAGTACTTC,CASSSPGGQGSYEQYF
TRBD1,TRBJ2-7,NA,TRBV5-1,TGCGCCAGCAGCCTCGCCGGACAGGGGGCCTACGAGCAGTACTTC,CASSLAGQGAYEQYF
TRBD1,TRBJ2-2,NA,TRBV3-1/TRBV3-2,TGTGCCAGCAGCCAAGATCTCTTTAGGGACAGGGGGGACACCGGGGAGCTGTTTTTT,CASSQDLFRDRGDTGELFF
NA,TRBJ1-6,NA,TRBV5-1,TGCGCCAGCAGCCCCGGGGGAAATAGTTCACCCCTCCACTTT,CASSPGGNSSPLHF
NA,TRBJ1-5,NA,TRBV28,TGTGCCAGCAGGGGGGGGGCGAGCGGCAATCAGCCCCAGCATTTT,CASRGGASGNQPQHF
NA,TRBJ2-7,NA,TRBV28,TGTGCCAGCAGGGGCGGGATCATGCCCTACGAGCAGTACTTC,CASRGGIMPYEQYF
NA,TRBJ1-6,once,TRBV6-1,TGTGCCAGCAGTGAAGCTACAGGGTTTCGAGATTCACCCCTCCACTTT,CASSEATGFRDSPLHF
NA,TRBJ1-3,NA,TRBV6-6,TGTGCCAGCAGTTACGCTCCGGGGGACACCATATATTTT,CASSYAPGDTIYF
NA,TRBJ1-1,NA,TRBV28,TGTGCCACCGCCTCAGGGGCTCAACAGGCTGAAGCTTTCTTT,CATASGAQQAEAFF
NA,TRBJ2-7,once,TRBV3-1/TRBV3-2,TGTGCCAGCAGCCAAGATGGGGGACACTACTACGAGCAGTACTTC,CASSQDGGHYYEQYF
TRBD1,TRBJ1-3,NA,TRBV7-8,TGTGCCAGCAGGCGACAGGGGGGATCCTCTGGAAACACCATATATTTT,CASRRQGGSSGNTIYF
TRBD2,TRBJ2-3,NA,TRBV28,TGTGCCGGCGGGGGGTCAGATACGCAGTATTTT,CAGGGSDTQYF
NA,TRBJ1-4,once,TRBV9,TGTGCCAGCAGCGTAGGCGGCAATTCATTGGGCGAAAAACTGTTTTTT,CASSVGGNSLGEKLFF
NA,TRBJ2-3,few,TRBV2,TGTGCCAGCAGTGTGGTTAGCACAGATACGCAGTATTTT,CASSVVSTDTQYF
NA,TRBJ1-2,NA,TRBV12-3/TRBV12-4,TGTGCCAGCGCGGTGGGGGCGTGGGGCTACACCTTC,CASAVGAWGYTF
NA,TRBJ2-2,NA,TRBV9,TGTGCCAGCAGCGCGACAATTAACACCGGGGAGCTGTTTTTT,CASSATINTGELFF
TRBD2,TRBJ2-5,once,TRBV18,TGTGCCAGCTCACCCATGGCGGGAGGGGTCCAAGAGACCCAGTACTTC,CASSPMAGGVQETQYF
NA,TRBJ2-1,NA,TRBV28,TGTGCCAGCAGTTTGGGCCAGCACCACAATGAGCAGTTCTTC,CASSLGQHHNEQFF
NA,TRBJ2-7,NA,TRBV5-6,TGTGCCAGCAGGGAGCGAACCCATGGCGAGCAGTACTTC,CASRERTHGEQYF
NA,TRBJ2-2,NA,TRBV3-1/TRBV3-2,TGTGCCAGCAGCGGTCTAGCTGGGGGAGTCGGGGAGCTGTTTTTT,CASSGLAGGVGELFF
NA,TRBJ2-3,NA,TRBV9,TGTGCCAGCAGCGCCACAGATACGCAGTATTTT,CASSATDTQYF
TRBD1,TRBJ2-7,NA,TRBV18,TGTGCCAGCTCACCGGGACAGGGTACCGAGCAGTACTTC,CASSPGQGTEQYF
NA,TRBJ2-1,NA,TRBV28,TGTGCCAGCAGTCGAAGGGGCGTCCTGAATGAGCAGTTCTTC,CASSRRGVLNEQFF
TRBD2,TRBJ2-7,NA,TRBV5-4,TGTGCCAGCTCTCCGGGACTAGCGCTCCAGGGCGAGCAGTACTTC,CASSPGLALQGEQYF
NA,TRBJ2-7,NA,TRBV5-4,TGTGCCAGCAGCCCCCAGACAGGACCTCCCCTCTACGAGCAGTACTTC,CASSPQTGPPLYEQYF
NA,TRBJ1-5,NA,TRBV19,TGTGCCAGTAGTATAGTGGACATAGTAAACAATCAGCCCCAGCATTTT,CASSIVDIVNNQPQHF
NA,TRBJ1-1,NA,TRBV27,TGTGCCAGCAGTTTAAGGTCTTCAGGACCTGAAGCTTTCTTT,CASSLRSSGPEAFF
NA,TRBJ2-7,NA,TRBV10-1,TGCGCCAGCAGTGAGTCCGGGCCTAGTTCCCATTTGCAGTACTTC,CASSESGPSSHLQYF
NA,TRBJ1-5,NA,TRBV28,TGTGCCAGCAGTGGAGGGGTTCAGCCCCAGCATTTT,CASSGGVQPQHF
TRBD2,TRBJ2-3,NA,TRBV18,TGTGCCAGCTCACCTTTCGCGGGACTAGCGGGATCCACAGATACGCAGTATTTT,CASSPFAGLAGSTDTQYF
NA,TRBJ2-7,NA,TRBV27,TGTGCCAGACCGGACGGATTAACCTACGAGCAGTACTTC,CARPDGLTYEQYF
TRBD1,TRBJ1-2,NA,TRBV10-3,TGTGCCATCAGAGGCTTGGACAGGAACTATGGCTACACCTTC,CAIRGLDRNYGYTF
TRBD1,TRBJ1-4,NA,TRBV27,TGTGCCAGCAGTGCCGACAGGGGGTATGAAAAACTGTTTTTT,CASSADRGYEKLFF
TRBD2,TRBJ2-1,few,TRBV5-1,TGCGCCAGCAGCTCCGGGACTATGGGTGAGCAGTTCTTC,CASSSGTMGEQFF
NA,TRBJ1-5,NA,TRBV7-2,TGTGCCAGCAGCTCCGACGGACGGAGCAATCAGCCCCAGCATTTT,CASSSDGRSNQPQHF
TRBD1,TRBJ1-5,NA,TRBV28,TGTGCCAGCAGTCTTTGGGGGGGCAGGGGGCTTCAGCCCCAGCATTTT,CASSLWGGRGLQPQHF
NA,TRBJ2-3,once,TRBV1,TGCACCAGCAGCCAAGATAACCGGACCACAGATACGCAGTATTTT,CTSSQDNRTTDTQYF
NA,TRBJ2-7,once,TRBV11-3,TGTGCCAGCAGTCAGGCACAGGGTTACGAGCAGTACTTC,CASSQAQGYEQYF
TRBD1,TRBJ1-1,NA,TRBV7-4,TGTGCCAGCACCTCATCTTGGACAGGGGGGAACACTGAAGCTTTCTTT,CASTSSWTGGNTEAFF
TRBD2,TRBJ2-7,NA,TRBV9,TGTGCCAGCAGCGTAGGGACTAGCGGGAGCTATGGCGAGCAGTACTTC,CASSVGTSGSYGEQYF
NA,TRBJ2-3,NA,TRBV13,TGTGCCAGCAGCCGGGACGGCAGCACAGATACGCAGTATTTT,CASSRDGSTDTQYF
NA,TRBJ1-2,NA,TRBV1,TGCACCAGCAGCCCTAGAGTACAGGGGTCGATGGTCTATGGCTACACCTTC,CTSSPRVQGSMVYGYTF
TRBD1,TRBJ1-5,NA,TRBV19,TGTGCCAGTAGCGGAGGGGGCGGCGGAAATCAGCCCCAGCATTTT,CASSGGGGGNQPQHF
NA,TRBJ1-6,NA,TRBV10-2,TGCGCCAGCAGTGAGGTCCGGAATTCACCCCTCCACTTT,CASSEVRNSPLHF